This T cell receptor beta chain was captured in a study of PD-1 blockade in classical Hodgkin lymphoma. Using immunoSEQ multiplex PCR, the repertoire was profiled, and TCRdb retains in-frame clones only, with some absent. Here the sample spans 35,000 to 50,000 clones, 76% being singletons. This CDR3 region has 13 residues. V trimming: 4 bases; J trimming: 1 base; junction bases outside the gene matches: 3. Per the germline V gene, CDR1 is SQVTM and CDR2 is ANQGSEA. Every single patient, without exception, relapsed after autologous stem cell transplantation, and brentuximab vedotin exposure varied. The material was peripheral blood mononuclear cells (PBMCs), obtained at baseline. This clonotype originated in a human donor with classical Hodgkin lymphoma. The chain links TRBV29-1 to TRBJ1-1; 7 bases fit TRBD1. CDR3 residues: CSVGRQGNTEAFF. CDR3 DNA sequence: TGCAGCGTTGGGCGACAGGGGAACACTGAAGCTTTCTTT.